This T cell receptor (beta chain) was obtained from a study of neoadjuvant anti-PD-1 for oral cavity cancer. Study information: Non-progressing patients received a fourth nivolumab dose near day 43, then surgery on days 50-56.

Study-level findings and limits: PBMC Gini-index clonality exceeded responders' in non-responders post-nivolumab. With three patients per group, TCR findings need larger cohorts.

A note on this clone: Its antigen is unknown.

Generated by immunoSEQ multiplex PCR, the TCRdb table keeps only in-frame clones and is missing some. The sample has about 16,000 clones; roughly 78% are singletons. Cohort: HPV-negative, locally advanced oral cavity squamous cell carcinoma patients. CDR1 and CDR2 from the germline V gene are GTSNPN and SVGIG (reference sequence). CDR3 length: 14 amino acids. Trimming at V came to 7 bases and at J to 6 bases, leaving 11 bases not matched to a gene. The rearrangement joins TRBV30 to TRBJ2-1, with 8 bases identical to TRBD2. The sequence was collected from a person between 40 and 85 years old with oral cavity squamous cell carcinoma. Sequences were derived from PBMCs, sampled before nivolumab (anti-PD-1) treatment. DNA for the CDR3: TGTGCCTACCACATAGTAGCGGGGACCAATGAGCAGTTCTTC. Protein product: CAYHIVAGTNEQFF.